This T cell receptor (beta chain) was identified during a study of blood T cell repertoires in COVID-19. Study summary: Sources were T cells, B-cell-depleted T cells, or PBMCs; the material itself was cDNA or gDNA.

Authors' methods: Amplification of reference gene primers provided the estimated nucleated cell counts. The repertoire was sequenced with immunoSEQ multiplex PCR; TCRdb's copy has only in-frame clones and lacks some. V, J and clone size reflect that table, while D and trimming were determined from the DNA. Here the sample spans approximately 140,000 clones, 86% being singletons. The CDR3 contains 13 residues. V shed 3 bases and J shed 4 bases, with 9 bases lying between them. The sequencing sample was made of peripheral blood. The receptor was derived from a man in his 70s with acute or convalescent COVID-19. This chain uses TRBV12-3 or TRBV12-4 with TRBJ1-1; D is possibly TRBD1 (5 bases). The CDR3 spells CASSLGGSTEAFF. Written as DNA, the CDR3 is TGTGCCAGCAGTTTGGGGGGGAGCACTGAAGCTTTCTTT.